This entry is about one T cell receptor beta chain. This record comes from a study of blood T cell repertoires in COVID-19. Profiling relied on immunoSEQ multiplex PCR, and the TCRdb table lists in-frame clones only, not all of them. The sample records roughly 130,000 clones, about nine tenths being singletons. The length of the CDR3 is 16 residues. Trimming took 5 bases from V and 9 from J; bases not matched to a gene: 10. Germline loops: CDR1 SGHTA, CDR2 FQGNSA. The TCR was taken from a man aged 50-59 years with active COVID-19. Input material: peripheral blood. The rearrangement links TRBV7-2 to TRBJ2-1; the match to TRBD2 covers 13 bases. The DNA for the CDR3 is TGTGCCAGCAGCAAGTCGGGACTAGCGGGACCGGTTGAGCAGTTCTTC. Residues: CASSKSGLAGPVEQFF.